These T cell receptor beta chains were read from a single sample in a study of T-cell reconstitution after alpha-beta-depleted transplantation in children. One entry per CDR3 protein results from TCRdb running MiXCR on the PCR reads. The repertoire holds 350,000 to 500,000 distinct CDR3 sequences, with 43% as singletons. Here the sequenced sample was PBMCs, taken before TCRalphabeta/CD19-depleted stem cell transplant. The receptors come from a girl aged 2-10 years with aplastic anemia, due to receive a stem cell transplant. Both conserved end residues are part of each CDR3. The D gene is left open where the match is weak. Clone size is stated in some rows and not others, as once, few, many or a class when expanded.

D: -
J: TRBJ2-1
V: TRBV20-1
size: many
DNA: TGCAGTGTCAGGGGTCTACCTGGCAATGAGCAGTTCTTC
CDR3: CSVRGLPGNEQFF

D: -
J: TRBJ2-7
V: TRBV7-8
size: few
DNA: TGTGCCAGCAGCTCGGGACCGCCCCAACACGAGCAGTACTTC
CDR3: CASSSGPPQHEQYF

D: TRBD1
J: TRBJ1-2
V: TRBV7-2
size: -
DNA: TGTGCCAGCAGCCGCCAGGGACAGCCACTCTATGGCTACACCTTC
CDR3: CASSRQGQPLYGYTF

D: -
J: TRBJ2-3
V: TRBV7-6
size: -
DNA: TGTGCCAGCAGCTGGGACTTAAGATCAGATACGCAGTATTTT
CDR3: CASSWDLRSDTQYF

D: -
J: TRBJ1-1
V: TRBV7-2
size: few
DNA: TGTGCCAGCACCCCACCTTCAGTACGGGTTACTGAAGCTTTCTTT
CDR3: CASTPPSVRVTEAFF

D: -
J: TRBJ1-6
V: TRBV6-5
size: many
DNA: TGTGCCAGCAGTTACACGACAGAGAATTCACCCCTCCACTTT
CDR3: CASSYTTENSPLHF

D: -
J: TRBJ2-3
V: TRBV12-3/TRBV12-4
size: -
DNA: TGTGCCAGCAGTCTCGGACAGCGCACAGATACGCAGTATTTT
CDR3: CASSLGQRTDTQYF

D: -
J: TRBJ2-1
V: TRBV7-9
size: few
DNA: TGTGCCAGCAGCTTAGGTGGAGCGGGCGACCTCTCTCTGGGGCAGTTCTTC
CDR3: CASSLGGAGDLSLGQFF

D: TRBD1
J: TRBJ2-2
V: TRBV7-9
size: -
DNA: TGTGCCAGCAGCGCGAGGGACAGGGGTTTCACCGGGGAGCTGTTT
CDR3: CASSARDRGFTGELF

D: TRBD1
J: TRBJ2-3
V: TRBV29-1
size: many
DNA: TGCAGCGCCAGGAGCGGGACAGGGTACAGCACAGATACGCAGTATTTT
CDR3: CSARSGTGYSTDTQYF

D: -
J: TRBJ2-3
V: TRBV29-1
size: few
DNA: TGCAGCGCCGCACAGGAAGGAGATACGCAGTATTTT
CDR3: CSAAQEGDTQYF

D: -
J: TRBJ2-3
V: TRBV10-3
size: -
DNA: TGTGCCATCAGTGCCCTCGGGGGACCGTATCCCCCTGATACGCAGTATTTT
CDR3: CAISALGGPYPPDTQYF

D: -
J: TRBJ2-7
V: TRBV18
size: -
DNA: TGTGCCAGCTCACCCGGGACCGATAATGAGCGGTACTTC
CDR3: CASSPGTDNERYF

D: -
J: TRBJ2-2
V: TRBV5-1
size: many
DNA: TGCGCCAGCAGCTTGGGGACATTAACCGGGGAGCTGTTTTTT
CDR3: CASSLGTLTGELFF

D: TRBD2
J: TRBJ2-1
V: TRBV12-3/TRBV12-4
size: -
DNA: TGTGCCAGCAGTTTTCCGGGCGGTCTAGCGGGACGTTGGTCCTACAATGAGCAGTTCTTC
CDR3: CASSFPGGLAGRWSYNEQFF

D: -
J: TRBJ1-2
V: TRBV6-4
size: few
DNA: TGTGCCAGCAGCCGGTTCCCCCCATTGAGGCAGGGGCCAAACTATGGCTACACCTTC
CDR3: CASSRFPPLRQGPNYGYTF

D: TRBD2
J: TRBJ2-1
V: TRBV27
size: many
DNA: TGTGCCAGCAGTTCTAGCGGGTATGAGCAGTTCTTC
CDR3: CASSSSGYEQFF

D: -
J: TRBJ2-5
V: TRBV12-3/TRBV12-4
size: few
DNA: TGTGCCAGCACGAAACAAATCGGACTAACAGGGACCCAGTACTTC
CDR3: CASTKQIGLTGTQYF

D: -
J: TRBJ2-2
V: TRBV5-6
size: -
DNA: TGTGCCAGCAGCTTCCGACAGGGAGGTTTCACCGGGGAGCTGTTTTTT
CDR3: CASSFRQGGFTGELFF

D: TRBD2
J: TRBJ2-1
V: TRBV5-1
size: many
DNA: TGCGCCAGCAGCTTGGCTGTCGCGGGAGCCCAGGGTGAGCAGTTCTTC
CDR3: CASSLAVAGAQGEQFF

D: -
J: TRBJ2-4
V: TRBV7-9
size: few
DNA: TGTGCCAGCTCCCTAGGGAGCATTCAGTACTTC
CDR3: CASSLGSIQYF

D: TRBD1
J: TRBJ2-3
V: TRBV5-1
size: -
DNA: TGCGCCAGCACTGCACATGCAAAAGGGGGCCGAACAGATACGCAGTATTTT
CDR3: CASTAHAKGGRTDTQYF

D: TRBD1
J: TRBJ2-7
V: TRBV28
size: -
DNA: TGTGCCAGCAGACCGAGGACAGGGACACCCTACGAGCAGTACTTC
CDR3: CASRPRTGTPYEQYF

D: -
J: TRBJ2-7
V: TRBV7-9
size: -
DNA: TGTGCCAGCACCGTGAGTGGGGGGGCAGGGGGCCCCAACGAGCAGTACTTC
CDR3: CASTVSGGAGGPNEQYF

D: -
J: TRBJ2-2
V: TRBV30
size: many
DNA: TGTGCCTGGGGGGCCGACGAGGGAGCCGGGGAGCTGTTTTTT
CDR3: CAWGADEGAGELFF

D: -
J: TRBJ2-4
V: TRBV10-3
size: few
DNA: TGTGCCATCAGTGAGTCGGCGGGGGCTAGGGACATTCAGTACTTC
CDR3: CAISESAGARDIQYF

D: TRBD1
J: TRBJ2-2
V: TRBV11-1
size: -
DNA: TGTGCCAGCAGCTTCCGTCGGACAGGCACCGGGGAGCTGTTTTTT
CDR3: CASSFRRTGTGELFF

D: TRBD1
J: TRBJ1-6
V: TRBV12-3/TRBV12-4
size: -
DNA: TGTGCCAGCAGAGACGACAGGGGAGCCTCACCCCTCCACTTT
CDR3: CASRDDRGASPLHF

D: -
J: TRBJ1-1
V: TRBV20-1
size: -
DNA: TGCAGTGCTGCAGGGTTTGGTGGCACTGAAGCTTTCTTT
CDR3: CSAAGFGGTEAFF

D: -
J: TRBJ2-1
V: TRBV4-1
size: -
DNA: TGCGCCAGCAGCCAAGGATGGGGGGATGTTGAGCAGTTCTTC
CDR3: CASSQGWGDVEQFF

D: -
J: TRBJ2-3
V: TRBV7-3
size: once
DNA: TGTGCCAGCAGCTTACTGGGCGGTAAAGATACGCAGTATTTT
CDR3: CASSLLGGKDTQYF

D: TRBD1
J: TRBJ2-3
V: TRBV20-1
size: -
DNA: TGCAGTGCTAGAGTAACAGGGGGCACAGATACGCAGTATTTT
CDR3: CSARVTGGTDTQYF

D: -
J: TRBJ2-3
V: TRBV7-2
size: many
DNA: TGTGCCAGCAGCACCCTCCTAGGGGGGGGCCCAGATACGCAGTATTTT
CDR3: CASSTLLGGGPDTQYF

D: -
J: TRBJ2-2
V: TRBV28
size: -
DNA: TGTGCCAGCAACCGGCCCAGGGGCAGGAACACCGGGGAGCTGTTTTTT
CDR3: CASNRPRGRNTGELFF

D: -
J: TRBJ2-1
V: TRBV28
size: many
DNA: TGTGCCAGCAGTTTGGAGTCAGGAGTGGGGTACAATGAGCAGTTCTTC
CDR3: CASSLESGVGYNEQFF

D: TRBD2
J: TRBJ2-3
V: TRBV5-1
size: once
DNA: TGCGCCAGCAGCTTGGGGGTTAGCGGGGGGTCAGCAGATACGCAGTATTTT
CDR3: CASSLGVSGGSADTQYF

D: TRBD2
J: TRBJ2-7
V: TRBV4-2
size: many
DNA: TGTGCCAGCAGCCAAGACGGCGGGAGCAGCTACGAGCAGTACTTC
CDR3: CASSQDGGSSYEQYF

D: TRBD2
J: TRBJ2-7
V: TRBV20-1
size: -
DNA: TGCAGTGCTAGAGAAAATCTAGCGGGAAGAACCTACGAGCAGTACTTC
CDR3: CSARENLAGRTYEQYF

D: -
J: TRBJ2-3
V: TRBV4-2
size: -
DNA: TGTGCCAGCAGCCAAGGAATCGACTCCACAGATACGCAGTATTTT
CDR3: CASSQGIDSTDTQYF

D: TRBD1
J: TRBJ1-2
V: TRBV6-5
size: -
DNA: TGTGCCAGCAGCCGATACGCAGGGGGCGGCTATGGCTACACCTTC
CDR3: CASSRYAGGGYGYTF

D: -
J: TRBJ2-2
V: TRBV20-1
size: -
DNA: TGCAGTGCCTCTAGCTCCGGGGAGCTGTTTTTT
CDR3: CSASSSGELFF

D: TRBD2
J: TRBJ2-7
V: TRBV20-1
size: few
DNA: TGCAGTGCTAGATCCCCGGGGGGCTACGAGCAGTACTTC
CDR3: CSARSPGGYEQYF

D: -
J: TRBJ2-7
V: TRBV20-1
size: -
DNA: TGCAGTGCTAGTTGGATAGGTCCGGCGGGGTACTCCTACGAGCAGTACTTC
CDR3: CSASWIGPAGYSYEQYF

D: -
J: TRBJ1-5
V: TRBV6-6
size: -
DNA: TGTGCCAGCACCCTAGGAGTCGGGCAGCCCCAGCATTTT
CDR3: CASTLGVGQPQHF

D: TRBD2
J: TRBJ2-7
V: TRBV27
size: -
DNA: TGTGCCAGCAGTCAACGGGGGGACGCCTACGAGCAGTACTTC
CDR3: CASSQRGDAYEQYF

D: TRBD2
J: TRBJ2-2
V: TRBV2
size: many
DNA: TGTGCCAGCAGTGAGAAAGCGGGAGGGATCACCGGGGAGCTGTTTTTT
CDR3: CASSEKAGGITGELFF

D: -
J: TRBJ1-5
V: TRBV7-2
size: many
DNA: TGTGCCAGCAGCTTAGTCCCCGGACAGTTGAATCAGCCCCAGCATTTT
CDR3: CASSLVPGQLNQPQHF

D: -
J: TRBJ2-1
V: TRBV12-3/TRBV12-4
size: -
DNA: TGTGCCAGCAGTTGGGGACTTACGGCCTACAATGAGCAGTTCTTC
CDR3: CASSWGLTAYNEQFF

D: TRBD2
J: TRBJ2-1
V: TRBV11-2
size: many
DNA: TGTGCCAGCAGCTTAGATGTACTAGCGGGAGTCTGGCAGTTCTTC
CDR3: CASSLDVLAGVWQFF

D: TRBD1
J: TRBJ1-1
V: TRBV6-5
size: -
DNA: TGTGCCAGCAGTTACAGGGCAGGGGGCATGAACACTGAAGCTTTCTTT
CDR3: CASSYRAGGMNTEAFF

D: -
J: TRBJ2-2
V: TRBV19
size: -
DNA: TGTGCCAGTAGTATCTCCACGGGACCCAGGTCGATTGGGACCGGGGAGCTGTTTTTT
CDR3: CASSISTGPRSIGTGELFF

D: -
J: TRBJ2-2
V: TRBV4-2
size: -
DNA: TGTGCCAGCAGCCAAGTTTTAGTCACGAACACCGGGGAGCTGTTTTTT
CDR3: CASSQVLVTNTGELFF